This T cell receptor beta chain emerged from a study of CD8 T cells in Susac syndrome. CD8+ and CD4+ T cells taken from blood had their TCR beta sequenced. In the multiple sclerosis control group, patients were treatment-naive and had stable or active relapsing-remitting disease. The CDR3 has 13 residues. V dropped 2 bases and J dropped 5 bases, with 9 bases sitting between them. Germline V gene sequence: CDR1 MNHEY, CDR2 SVGEGT. Reverse transcription of about 0.5 to 1 ug RNA was carried out with random hexamers. With immunoSEQ multiplex PCR, TCR beta CDR3 was amplified across 54 Vbeta and 13 Jbeta. TCRdb itself ran the immunoSEQ multiplex PCR reads through MiXCR, one entry per CDR3 protein. The table lists approximately 300,000 distinct CDR3 sequences, over 75% of them singletons, with approximately 0.2% in the top ten.

The rearrangement joins TRBV6-2 or TRBV6-3 to TRBJ1-1; a weak D match, TRBD1 (5 bases). The source material was CD8+ T cells from PBMCs. The clonotype comes from a human donor with multiple sclerosis. The CDR3 region is CASSYDSGTEAFF. In DNA, the CDR3 is TGTGCCAGCAGTTACGACAGCGGGACTGAAGCTTTCTTT.